A single sample gave rise to the 9 T cell receptor beta chains below, sequenced in a study of blood T cell repertoires in COVID-19 (dated by TCRdb to about 2020). Libraries were constructed by the immunoSEQ multiplex PCR assay. TCRdb mirrors the immuneACCESS table, restricted to in-frame sequences. Some clones are absent from its copies; in checked studies, under half trace to an unresolved V gene, and the reason for the others is unknown. The sample table holds around 260,000 clones, of which roughly 85% were seen once. The top ten clones comprise about 4.5% of the sample. The sequencing input was peripheral blood. These receptors originate from a man aged 55 to 70 who had recovered from COVID-19.

The chain joins TRBV7-9 to TRBJ1-4; tentative D call: TRBD1 (6 bases). CDR1 SEHNR and CDR2 FQNEAQ come from the germline V gene (reference sequence). Trimming cost V 4 bases and J 8 bases, with 17 bases left between them. The CDR3 length is 15 residues. CDR3 region: CASSSFRGEGEKLFF. As DNA, the CDR3 is TGTGCCAGCAGCTCCTTCAGGGGTGAGGGCGAAAAACTGTTTTTT.

The chain combines TRBV29-1 with TRBJ2-5, with a possible D match to TRBD2 (6 bases). Germline CDR1 reads SQVTM; CDR2 reads ANQGSEA. The V and J ends lost 8 bases and 5 bases respectively, with 15 bases between them. This CDR3 is built from 12 residues. In DNA, the CDR3 is TGCAGCTTCAAGCCCCGGGGGGAGACCCAGTACTTC. Protein sequence: CSFKPRGETQYF.

Remarks on this clone: Other DNA sequences in the same sample also yield this CDR3. This chain joins TRBV7-2 and TRBJ2-7; D is uncertain. Germline V lookup: CDR1 SGHTA, CDR2 FQGNSA. The CDR3 contains 11 residues. Trimming removed 4 bases from V and 3 bases from J, with 4 bases in between. The CDR3 loop is CASSSLYEQYF. The CDR3 coding sequence is TGTGCCAGCAGCTCCCTCTACGAGCAGTACTTC.

The J gene is TRBJ2-1, the V gene TRBV9; 8 bases align to TRBD1. CDR3 length: 15 amino acids. CDR1 is SGDLS, CDR2 YYNGEE, per germline. V gave up 4 bases and J gave up 9 bases; unmatched junction bases: 12. The CDR3 region is CASSPDRARSGEQFF. The CDR3 DNA sequence: TGTGCCAGCAGCCCGGACAGGGCACGATCGGGTGAGCAGTTCTTC.

On this clone: Other nucleotide sequences from this sample produce the same CDR3. The chain joins TRBV9 to TRBJ2-7; D is perhaps TRBD2 (6 bases). Germline V gene sequence: CDR1 SGDLS, CDR2 YYNGEE. CDR3 length: 15 residues. The V end lost 0 bases, the J end lost 2 bases, and 12 bases lay between the germline ends. CDR3 in DNA: TGTGCCAGCAGCGTAGGTGGGGGGTCCCCCTACGAGCAGTACTTC. Its protein is CASSVGGGSPYEQYF.

The V and J genes are TRBV19 and TRBJ1-1; possibly TRBD1 for D (6 bases). This CDR3 region has 16 residues. CDR1 and CDR2 from the germline V gene are LNHDA and SQIVND (reference sequence). V shed 3 bases and J shed 1 base, with 15 bases lying between them. The CDR3 here is CASSISRGRGNTEAFF. The CDR3 nucleotides read TGTGCCAGTAGTATTTCGAGGGGCAGGGGGAACACTGAAGCTTTCTTT.

The chain joins TRBV11-2 to TRBJ2-1, with 9 bases lining up with TRBD1. Trimming cost V 5 bases and J 2 bases; bases outside gene matches: 4. The germline gives CDR1 SGHAT, CDR2 FQNNGV. CDR3 size: 15 residues. The CDR3 sequence is CASSKDRGTYNEQFF. CDR3 in DNA: TGTGCCAGCAGCAAAGACAGGGGGACCTACAATGAGCAGTTCTTC.

The V call is TRBV6-5, the J call TRBJ1-5; 9 bases agree with TRBD1. This CDR3 spans 14 amino acids. Per germline, CDR1 MNHEY and CDR2 SVGAGI. V shed 6 bases, J shed 6 bases, and the junction held 6 bases outside the gene matches. The CDR3 here is CASSRTGVTQPQHF. Written as DNA, the CDR3 is TGTGCCAGCAGCAGGACAGGGGTTACTCAGCCCCAGCATTTT.

The V call is TRBV3-1 (or the pseudogene TRBV3-2), the J call TRBJ1-3; 8 nucleotides align to TRBD1. V shed 4 bases and J 3 bases; nucleotides not matched to a gene: 11. The CDR3 has 17 residues. CDR1 LGHDT and CDR2 YNNKEL come from the germline V gene (reference sequence). The CDR3 loop reads CASSPPWTGPDGNTIYF. Here the CDR3 DNA reads TGTGCCAGCAGCCCTCCTTGGACAGGGCCGGATGGAAACACCATATATTTT.